These 13 T cell receptor beta chains were sequenced from one sample in a study of T-cell reconstitution after alpha-beta-depleted transplantation in children (dated by TCRdb to the mid-2010s). Library preparation was by PCR. The run used an Illumina HiSeq 2500. TCR libraries were prepared with molecular barcoding, using unique molecular identifiers to normalize TCRbeta repertoire quantification. Starting from the raw public reads, TCRdb applied fastp trimming at Q25, assembled clones with MiXCR and retained in-frame beta chains. A single entry per CDR3 protein holds the most common genes and DNA from its merged rows. This sample comprises around 700,000 distinct CDR3 sequences, about an eighth of them detected only once. 0.75% to 0.85% of the sample goes to the ten largest clones. The treatment or condition label for this specimen denotes: allogeneic hematopoietic cell transplantation with graft depleted of TCRalphabeta T cells and CD19 B cells.

The material sequenced was PBMCs, taken before TCRalphabeta/CD19-depleted stem cell transplant. The source of these receptors is a girl between 2 and 10 years old with congenital amegakaryocytic thrombocytopenia, due to receive a stem cell transplant.

This clonotype was recorded many times. The CDR3 DNA is TGTGCCAGCAGCACCTCCGGGACTAGCGGGAGGTCGGGGTACTTC. Its protein product is CASSTSGTSGRSGYF. J is TRBJ2-7 and V is TRBV7-9, with 15 bases that match TRBD2. In germline, CDR1 is SEHNR, CDR2 FQNEAQ (reference sequence). This CDR3 spans 15 amino acids. V was pared by 5 bases and J by 12 bases, with 11 bases of the junction left unmatched.

This clonotype was seen at least ten times. The CDR3 DNA is TGCAGTGCTAGGGTCCCGAGGGGGGGCGAGCAGTACTTC. Protein: CSARVPRGGEQYF. V usage is TRBV20-1 and J usage is TRBJ2-7; TRBD2 is a possible D gene (7 bases). V lost 3 bases and J lost 6, with 15 bases in between. This CDR3 contains 13 residues. Per the germline V gene, CDR1 is DFQATT and CDR2 is SNEGSKA (reference sequence).

Remarks on this clonotype: A clone one base away is much larger, so this may be a read error. The chain links TRBV20-1 to TRBJ2-7; 9 positions match TRBD2. This CDR3 region has 18 residues. Unmatched junction bases numbered 24, after V lost 8 bases and J lost 4 bases. The germline V gene has CDR1 DFQATT and CDR2 SNEGSKA (reference sequence). The CDR3 DNA is TGCAGTCCTCCGCGATCCGGTTTAATAGCGGGAGTCGGTTACGAGCAGTACTTC. Translating it yields CSPPRSGLIAGVGYEQYF.

The CDR3 DNA is TGTGCCAGCAGTGGACCGGCAAGAACCGCACTCCAAGTATACAATGAGCAGTTCTTC. This codes for CASSGPARTALQVYNEQFF. The V and J genes are TRBV25-1 and TRBJ2-1; D not resolved. The CDR3 is 19 residues long. CDR1 and CDR2 from the germline V gene are MGHDK and SYGVNS. Trimming removed 4 bases at V and 4 bases at J, with 26 bases between.

This clonotype was seen repeatedly, ten times or more. The chain uses TRBV12-3 or TRBV12-4 and TRBJ1-4; 11 bases match TRBD1. V trimming: 5 bases; J trimming: 6 bases; junction bases outside the gene matches: 8. The CDR3 consists of 16 residues. CDR3 DNA: TGTGCCAGCAGTGCGCTAGGGGGACAGGGGGATGAAAAACTGTTTTTT. Protein sequence: CASSALGGQGDEKLFF.

This clonotype was seen at least ten times. The rearrangement uses TRBV10-3 and TRBJ1-1; D is unresolved. Per germline, CDR1 ENHRY and CDR2 SYGVKD. Trimming took off 4 bases at V and 0 bases at J, with 9 bases between the two ends. This CDR3 is 14 amino acids long. The CDR3 bases are TGTGCCATCAGTGTGTCTGAGGTGAACACTGAAGCTTTCTTT. Its translation: CAISVSEVNTEAFF.

This clonotype was observed at least ten times. The rearrangement joins TRBV5-1 to TRBJ2-1, with 8 positions matching TRBD2. V was clipped by 4 bases and J by 3 bases; unmatched bases: 9. This CDR3 region has 16 residues. From germline, CDR1 is SGHRS and CDR2 YFSETQ. The CDR3 coding sequence is TGCGCCAGCAGCCCAACTACTAGCGGAGTCTACAATGAGCAGTTCTTC. Translating gives CASSPTTSGVYNEQFF.

The chain links TRBV19 to TRBJ2-7, with TRBD2 matching over 10 bases. Germline-derived CDR1 and CDR2 are LNHDA and SQIVND (reference sequence). J was trimmed by 6 bases and V by 3 bases; bases with no gene match: 8. The CDR3 sequence is 15 residues long. For the CDR3, the DNA is TGTGCCAGTAGTATTGTCTCTAGCGGGAGCTTCGAGCAGTACTTC. Amino acid sequence: CASSIVSSGSFEQYF.

This clonotype was seen ten or more times. The chain has TRBV10-2 and TRBJ2-1, with D unresolved. The V and J ends lost 1 base and 0 bases respectively, with 7 bases between them. The germline gives CDR1 WSHSY, CDR2 SAAADI. The CDR3 covers 15 residues. This CDR3 is CASSEWRSSYNEQFF. The CDR3 DNA follows: TGCGCCAGCAGTGAGTGGCGGAGCTCCTACAATGAGCAGTTCTTC.

Points on this clonotype: At one of its ends the junction is not consistent with the germline gene, which may arise from a read error. The chain couples TRBV28 to TRBJ1-1; a possible D gene is TRBD1 (5 bases). This CDR3 is built from 16 residues. The germline V gene encodes CDR1 MDHEN and CDR2 SYDVKM. The CDR3 DNA follows: TGTCCCAGCAGCAGACCCTGGGGGTTGGGGATCACTGAAGCTTTCTTT. Protein product: CPSSRPWGLGITEAFF.

This clonotype was picked up one time. The rearrangement uses TRBV5-1 and TRBJ2-5; 10 bases align to TRBD2. Unmatched junction bases numbered 15, after V lost 7 bases and J lost 3 bases. Germline V gene data show CDR1 as SGHRS and CDR2 as YFSETQ. The CDR3 is 17 residues long. CDR3 region: CASRKKQVAGGEETQYF. Here the CDR3 DNA reads TGCGCCAGCCGTAAAAAACAAGTAGCGGGAGGAGAAGAGACCCAGTACTTC.

This clonotype was observed a few times. The rearrangement uses TRBV5-6 and TRBJ2-1; 13 bases match TRBD2. Looked up from germline, CDR1 is SGHDT and CDR2 is YYEEEE. J gave up 4 bases and V 1 base, and 2 bases lay outside the gene matches. The CDR3 totals 16 residues. CDR3 amino acids: CASSLRTSGRYNEQFF. DNA of the CDR3: TGTGCCAGCAGCTTGCGGACTAGCGGGAGATACAATGAGCAGTTCTTC.

The table lists this clonotype with a few counts. V and J are TRBV29-1 and TRBJ2-7; D is undetermined. This CDR3 spans 14 amino acids. Germline CDR1 SQVTM, CDR2 ANQGSEA. V was cut by 7 bases and J by 3 bases, with 19 bases left in between. This chain's CDR3 is CSARILAEDYEQYF. Written as DNA, the CDR3 is TGCAGCGCGCGGATCCTTGCAGAGGACTACGAGCAGTACTTC.